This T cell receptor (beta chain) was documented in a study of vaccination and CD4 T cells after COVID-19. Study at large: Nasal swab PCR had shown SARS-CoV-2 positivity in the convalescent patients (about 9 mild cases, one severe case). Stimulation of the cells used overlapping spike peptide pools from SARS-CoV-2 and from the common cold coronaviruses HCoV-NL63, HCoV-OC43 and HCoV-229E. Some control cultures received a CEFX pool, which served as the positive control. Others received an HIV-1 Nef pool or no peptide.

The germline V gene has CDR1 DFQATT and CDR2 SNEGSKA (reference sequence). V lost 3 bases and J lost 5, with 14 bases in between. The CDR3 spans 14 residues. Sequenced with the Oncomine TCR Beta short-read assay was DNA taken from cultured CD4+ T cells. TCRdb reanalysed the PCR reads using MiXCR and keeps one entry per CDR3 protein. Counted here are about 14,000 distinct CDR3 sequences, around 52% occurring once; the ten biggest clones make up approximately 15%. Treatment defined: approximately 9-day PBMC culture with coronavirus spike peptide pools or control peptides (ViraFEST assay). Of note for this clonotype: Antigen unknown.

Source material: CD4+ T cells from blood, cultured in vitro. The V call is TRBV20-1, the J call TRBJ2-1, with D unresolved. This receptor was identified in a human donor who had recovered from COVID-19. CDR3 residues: CSASGLRYHNEQFF. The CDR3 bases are TGCAGTGCTAGTGGGCTGAGGTACCACAATGAGCAGTTCTTC.